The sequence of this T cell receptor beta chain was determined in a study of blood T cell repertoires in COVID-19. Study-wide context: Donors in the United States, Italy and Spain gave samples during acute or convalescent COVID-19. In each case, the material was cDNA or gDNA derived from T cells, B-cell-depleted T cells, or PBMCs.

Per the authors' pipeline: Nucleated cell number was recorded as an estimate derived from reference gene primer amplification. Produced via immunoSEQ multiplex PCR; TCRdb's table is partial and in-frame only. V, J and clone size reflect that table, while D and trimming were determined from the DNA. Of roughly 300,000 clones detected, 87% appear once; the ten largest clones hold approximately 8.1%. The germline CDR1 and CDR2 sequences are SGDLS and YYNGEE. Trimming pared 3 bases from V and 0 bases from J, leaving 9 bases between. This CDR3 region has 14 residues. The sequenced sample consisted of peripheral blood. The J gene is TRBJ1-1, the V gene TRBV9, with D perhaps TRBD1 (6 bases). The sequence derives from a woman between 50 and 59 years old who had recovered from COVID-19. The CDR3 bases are TGTGCCAGCAGCGGAGGGGGTTTGAACACTGAAGCTTTCTTT. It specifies CASSGGGLNTEAFF.